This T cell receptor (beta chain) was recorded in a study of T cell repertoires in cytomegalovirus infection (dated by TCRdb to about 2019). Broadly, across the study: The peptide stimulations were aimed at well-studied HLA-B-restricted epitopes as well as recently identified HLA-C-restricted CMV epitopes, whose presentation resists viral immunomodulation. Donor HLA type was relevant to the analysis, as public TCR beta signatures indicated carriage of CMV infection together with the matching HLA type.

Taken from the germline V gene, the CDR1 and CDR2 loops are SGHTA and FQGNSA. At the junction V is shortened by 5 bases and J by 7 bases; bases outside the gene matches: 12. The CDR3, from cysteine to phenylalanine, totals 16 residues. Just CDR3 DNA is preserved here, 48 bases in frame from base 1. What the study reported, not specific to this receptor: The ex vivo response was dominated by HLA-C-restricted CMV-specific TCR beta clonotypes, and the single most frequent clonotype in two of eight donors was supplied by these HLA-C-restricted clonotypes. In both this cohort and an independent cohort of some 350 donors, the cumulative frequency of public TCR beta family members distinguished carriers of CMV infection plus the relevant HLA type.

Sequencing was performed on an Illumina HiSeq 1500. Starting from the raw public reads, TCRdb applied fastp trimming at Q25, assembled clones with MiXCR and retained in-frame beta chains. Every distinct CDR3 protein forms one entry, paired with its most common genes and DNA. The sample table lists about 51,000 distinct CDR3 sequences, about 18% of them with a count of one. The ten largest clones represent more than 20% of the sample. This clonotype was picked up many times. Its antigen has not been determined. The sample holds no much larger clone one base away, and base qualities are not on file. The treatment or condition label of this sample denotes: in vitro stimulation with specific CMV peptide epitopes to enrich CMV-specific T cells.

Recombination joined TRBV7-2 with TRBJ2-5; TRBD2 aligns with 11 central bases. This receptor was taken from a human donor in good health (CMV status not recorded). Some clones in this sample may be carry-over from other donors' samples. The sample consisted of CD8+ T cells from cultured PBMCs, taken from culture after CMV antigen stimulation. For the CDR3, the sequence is CASSPIAGGPGGTQYF. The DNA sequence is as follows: TGTGCCAGCAGCCCGATAGCGGGAGGGCCCGGAGGGACCCAGTACTTC.